Listed below are T cell receptor beta chains from one sample, sequenced in a study of T-cell memory formation after mild COVID-19. One entry per CDR3 protein results from TCRdb running MiXCR on the 5' RACE reads. Found here are 450,000 to 700,000 distinct CDR3 sequences, about a sixth of them singletons; the top ten hold around 12%. The source material was PBMCs or a T cell subset sorted from them (not recorded which). Receptors were obtained from an adult woman who had mild COVID-19 (a few samples of this study predate the infection). Cell type and time point are not known. The conserved cysteine and the conserved F or W are not part of the CDR3 here.

v_call,j_call,cdr3_aa
TRBV4-1,TRBJ2-7,ASSQRTGAEQY
TRBV6-1,TRBJ1-4,ASSEAWGWGKLF
TRBV7-2,TRBJ2-5,ASSSAGTAPGTQY
TRBV2,TRBJ2-3,ASSEQRRGTDTQY
TRBV19,TRBJ2-1,ASSIVYNEQF
TRBV24-1,TRBJ2-7,ATSDPTSGLRKQY
TRBV20-1,TRBJ1-6,SARVGSAVNSPLH
TRBV7-8,TRBJ2-7,ASLQGRGNYEQY
TRBV24-1,TRBJ2-2,ATSDLNRGDTGELF
TRBV5-6,TRBJ2-1,ASSPQGDEQF
TRBV7-9,TRBJ1-2,ASSLGTGPLEYYT
TRBV18,TRBJ2-7,ASSPQLGEQY
TRBV5-1,TRBJ2-1,ASSRERSGLGLNEQF
TRBV20-1,TRBJ2-5,SADDPAGRTQETQY
TRBV10-3,TRBJ2-7,ATGLGSYEQY